This T cell receptor (beta chain) was captured in a study of identical twins. This clonotype occurred a few times. A universal primer binding site was introduced by template switching. The final cDNA contained unique molecular identifiers. TCRdb independently ran MiXCR on the 5' RACE reads; one entry per CDR3 protein. The data show some 330,000 distinct CDR3 sequences, with about 10% seen just once and 8% to 10% held by the top ten. The CDR3 loop spans 12 amino acids. Deletions cut 8 bases from V and 6 bases from J, with 15 bases between. CDR1 and CDR2 from the germline V gene are SQVTM and ANQGSEA. The chain has TRBV29-1 and TRBJ2-3; D unresolved. Sample: naive T cells sorted from blood. This TCR was recovered from a woman in her forties or fifties in good health. The CDR3 coding sequence is TGCAGCCCCTCGACCTCGGCGGATACGCAGTATTTT. Its protein is CSPSTSADTQYF.